This record concerns one T cell receptor (beta chain) sequence. The antigen it recognizes is unknown. No clone much larger than this one lies a single base away; base qualities are absent. This entry comes from a study of T cell changes during pregnancy in multiple sclerosis (dated by TCRdb to the late 2010s). About the investigation overall: The study examined how the T cell repertoire changed over the course of pregnancy in women with multiple sclerosis.

Library prep was done by the immunoSEQ multiplex PCR assay. The table was pulled from immuneACCESS by TCRdb, which kept in-frame rearrangements only. Such tables lose some clones; where checked, under half of the loss comes from unresolved V genes, and the rest has no known cause. The table for this sample lists 40,000 or so clones; 91% of them were counted only once. The ten largest clones take up roughly 6% of the sample. The material was CD8+ T cells from peripheral blood mononuclear cells, obtained in the second trimester of pregnancy. This sequence was found in a female donor with multiple sclerosis, enrolled in a pregnancy study.

The base sequence is TGTGCCAGCAGCTTGCTAGCGGGAGGGATGTACGAGCAGTACTTC. It translates to CASSLLAGGMYEQYF. The rearranged chain carries TRBV5-5 and TRBJ2-7, with 12 bases in between that match TRBD2. According to the germline V gene (reference sequence), CDR1 reads SGHKS and CDR2 reads YYEKEE. V ends up 1 base short and J 4 bases short, with an unmatched junction base count of 3. Reading from cysteine to phenylalanine, the CDR3 counts 15 amino acids. The kept DNA is CDR3 alone, 45 bases in frame from the first base.